The 32 T cell receptor beta chains below were found in one sample sequenced in a study of T cells after yellow fever vaccination. TCRdb called the 5' RACE reads again in MiXCR, with one record for every CDR3 protein. The table includes hundreds of thousands of distinct CDR3 sequences, about 17% detected once. The sample consisted of PBMCs, taken before the yellow fever booster vaccination. The receptors here all came from a man between 18 and 35 years old who received the YFV17D yellow fever vaccine.

This clonotype has just a few counts. V gene TRBV5-1 combines with J gene TRBJ1-2; TRBD1 aligns across 10 bases. Losses at the gene ends were 7 bases for V and 5 bases for J; bases not matched to a gene: 5. Per the germline V gene, CDR1 is SGHRS and CDR2 is YFSETQ. The CDR3 runs 13 residues. The CDR3: CASESGQGYGYTF. In nucleotides, the CDR3 is TGCGCCAGCGAGTCGGGACAGGGGTATGGCTACACCTTC.

This clonotype has more than one count but fewer than ten. The gene calls are TRBV27 and TRBJ1-2; 7 positions agree with TRBD1. V trimming: 5 bases; J trimming: 1 base; junction bases outside the gene matches: 7. Per the germline V gene, CDR1 is MNHEY and CDR2 is SMNVEV (reference sequence). The CDR3 runs to 15 residues. The CDR3 here is CASSTRQGGNYGYTF. CDR3 DNA sequence: TGTGCCAGCAGTACGAGACAGGGAGGTAACTATGGCTACACCTTC.

The chain combines TRBV7-2 with TRBJ1-6; 9 nucleotides line up with TRBD1. Germline loops: CDR1 SGHTA, CDR2 FQGNSA. This CDR3 is built from 16 residues. Trimming removed 2 bases from V and 5 bases from J; junction bases left unmatched: 4. DNA for the CDR3: TGTGCCAGCAGCTTAACAGGGGGCGGAAATAATTCACCCCTCCACTTT. Its translation is CASSLTGGGNNSPLHF.

CDR3 coding DNA: TGTGCTAGTGGTTTGGGGGGAGGTTACGAGCAGTACTTC. Amino acid sequence: CASGLGGGYEQYF. This chain joins TRBV12-5 and TRBJ2-7, with D possibly matching TRBD2 (6 bases). Trimming removed 1 base from V and 4 bases from J, with 8 bases in between. The CDR3 covers 13 residues. Germline values: CDR1 LGHNT, CDR2 FRNRAP.

This clonotype was seen at least ten times. V gene TRBV15 combines with J gene TRBJ1-1; D is ambiguous. Germline V gives CDR1 LNHNV, CDR2 YYDKDF (reference sequence). V lost 0 bases and J lost 0, with 5 bases in between. This CDR3 comprises 14 residues. The CDR3 region has the DNA TGTGCCACCAGCAGAGATACCATGAACACTGAAGCTTTCTTT. This codes for CATSRDTMNTEAFF.

Only a few counts were recorded for this clonotype. This chain uses TRBV12-3 or TRBV12-4 with TRBJ1-1; D is possibly TRBD1 (5 bases). This CDR3 contains 16 residues. Trimming took off 5 bases at V and 1 base at J, with 17 bases between the two ends. The CDR3 DNA reads as TGTGCCAGCAGTCTGTTTGGGGGAGGACAGAACACTGAAGCTTTCTTT. Translated, it gives CASSLFGGGQNTEAFF.

The gene calls are TRBV5-1 and TRBJ1-1, with 7 positions matching TRBD1. The germline CDR1 and CDR2 sequences are SGHRS and YFSETQ. Unmatched junction bases numbered 9, after V lost 3 bases and J lost 1 base. The CDR3 is made up of 16 amino acids. As DNA, the CDR3 is TGCGCCAGCAGCTCGGATACAGGGGTGGGGAACACTGAAGCTTTCTTT. This sequence encodes CASSSDTGVGNTEAFF.

The rearrangement links TRBV4-3 to TRBJ2-1; tentatively, D is TRBD2 (6 bases). The CDR3 spans 15 residues. CDR1 LGHNA and CDR2 YSLEER come from the germline V gene. With 1 base removed from V and 6 bases from J, the gap between germline ends came to 13 bases. The DNA of the CDR3 is TGCGCCAGCAGCCAAGGGAGCGGGTCGGTCAATGAGCAGTTCTTC. Residues: CASSQGSGSVNEQFF.

The V gene is TRBV7-9, the J gene TRBJ1-3, with D possibly being TRBD1 (5 bases). The CDR3 is 15 residues long. V lost 3 bases, J lost 1 base, and 10 bases lay in between. Looked up from germline, CDR1 is SEHNR and CDR2 is FQNEAQ (reference sequence). For the CDR3, the DNA is TGTGCCAGCAGCTTGGCAGGGCCATCTGGAAACACCATATATTTT. Its protein product is CASSLAGPSGNTIYF.

This clonotype was picked up many times. V and J are TRBV28 and TRBJ2-2; D is uncertain. The V end lost 3 bases, the J end lost 5 bases, and 4 bases lay between the germline ends. This CDR3 contains 12 residues. Germline CDR1 reads MDHEN; CDR2 reads SYDVKM. In nucleotides, the CDR3 is TGTGCCAGCAGTTTTCGTACCGGGGAGCTGTTTTTT. Encoded protein: CASSFRTGELFF.

This clonotype was detected many times. This chain links TRBV7-9 with TRBJ1-2; 8 positions agree with TRBD1. CDR3 length: 13 residues. The germline V gene encodes CDR1 SEHNR and CDR2 FQNEAQ (reference sequence). V was clipped by 2 bases and J by 6 bases; unmatched bases: 2. The CDR3 loop reads CASSLQGADGYTF. CDR3 DNA: TGTGCCAGCAGCTTACAGGGGGCTGATGGCTACACCTTC. Using reference TRBV7-9 and TRBJ1-2 for the parts outside the CDR3, the full variable domain is DTGVSQNPRHKITKRGQNVTFRCDPISEHNRLYWYRQTLGQGPEFLTYFQNEAQLEKSRLLSDRFSAERPKGSFSTLEIQRTEQGDSAMYLCASSLQGADGYTFGSGTRLTVV.

The V and J genes are TRBV9 and TRBJ1-4; D uncertain. Germline V gives CDR1 SGDLS, CDR2 YYNGEE. Between the trimmed V and J ends, which lost 7 bases and 7 bases, there was a span of 20 bases. The CDR3 is 15 amino acids. The chain's CDR3 is CASCPSSLFGEKLFF. The CDR3 coding sequence is TGTGCCAGCTGCCCCTCATCCCTGTTTGGTGAAAAACTGTTTTTT. The complete variable domain, with remaining parts taken from reference TRBV9 and TRBJ1-4, reads DSGVTQTPKHLITATGQRVTLRCSPRSGDLSVYWYQQSLDQGLQFLIQYYNGEERAKGNILERFSAQQFPDLHSELNLSSLELGDSALYFCASCPSSLFGEKLFFGSGTQLSVL.

The chain uses TRBV10-3 and TRBJ2-5; maybe TRBD2 (6 bases). The CDR3 sequence is 15 residues long. Trimming took 10 bases from V and 5 from J, leaving 23 bases between them. Germline V gene data show CDR1 as ENHRY and CDR2 as SYGVKD. CDR3: CATTPGLTPRETQYF. DNA of the CDR3: TGTGCCACCACCCCGGGACTCACTCCTCGGGAGACCCAGTACTTC.

The chain uses TRBV3-1 and TRBJ2-2; D is unclear. This CDR3 spans 13 amino acids. Germline loops: CDR1 LGHDT, CDR2 YNNKEL (reference sequence). Trimming took off 6 bases at V and 3 bases at J, with 8 bases between the two ends. For the CDR3, the DNA is TGTGCCAGCAGAGTATTCTACACCGGGGAGCTGTTTTTT. Translated: CASRVFYTGELFF.

There are a few counts of this clonotype. The chain employs TRBV20-1 and TRBJ2-3; D might be TRBD2 (5 bases). The V end lost 2 bases, the J end lost 5 bases, and 11 bases lay between the germline ends. The CDR3 spans 13 residues. CDR1 is DFQATT and CDR2 is SNEGSKA in the germline V gene (reference sequence). CDR3 protein: CSARRGGQDTQYF. The DNA of the CDR3 is TGCAGTGCTAGACGTGGAGGTCAAGATACGCAGTATTTT.

The V gene is TRBV20-1, the J gene TRBJ1-2, with 8 bases identical to TRBD1. The CDR3 loop spans 15 amino acids. The junction had 9 bases not matched to a gene; V was cut back by 6 bases and J by 0 bases. Germline lookup yields CDR1 DFQATT and CDR2 SNEGSKA (reference sequence). CDR3 sequence reads: CSAETDRASNYGYTF. CDR3 bases: TGCAGTGCCGAAACGGACAGGGCCTCTAACTATGGCTACACCTTC.

This chain connects TRBV29-1 to TRBJ2-5; tentative D call: TRBD2 (7 bases). Trimming removed 2 bases from V and 5 bases from J, with 12 bases in between. There are 13 residues in the CDR3. Germline CDR1 SQVTM, CDR2 ANQGSEA. The CDR3 is CSVERGAGETQYF. In DNA form, the CDR3 reads TGCAGCGTTGAACGGGGGGCGGGGGAGACCCAGTACTTC.

J is TRBJ2-5 and V is TRBV15, with TRBD2 identical over 7 bases. Germline V gene data show CDR1 as LNHNV and CDR2 as YYDKDF (reference sequence). Trimming at V came to 3 bases and at J to 3 bases, leaving 4 bases not matched to a gene. This CDR3 has 14 amino acids. The CDR3 reads CATSRGGDEETQYF. The CDR3 nucleotides read TGTGCCACCAGCAGGGGGGGGGATGAAGAGACCCAGTACTTC.

Many counts were recorded for this clonotype. V is TRBV12-3 or TRBV12-4 and J is TRBJ1-4, with D unresolved. The V end was cut by 4 bases, the J end by 0 bases, with 12 bases between. The CDR3 is 16 amino acids. CDR3 sequence (DNA): TGTGCCAGCAGTTCGGGAGCAACTGCAACTAATGAAAAACTGTTTTTT. Amino acids: CASSSGATATNEKLFF.

The chain has TRBV6-2 or TRBV6-3 and TRBJ2-2, with 9 nucleotides matching TRBD1. CDR1 is MNHEY, CDR2 SVGEGT, per germline. Losses at the gene ends were 5 bases for V and 3 bases for J; bases not matched to a gene: 4. CDR3 size: 15 residues. CDR3 loop: CASSRQGVDTGELFF. The CDR3 nucleotides are TGTGCCAGCAGTCGACAGGGGGTCGACACCGGGGAGCTGTTTTTT.

The chain carries TRBV9 and TRBJ2-5; TRBD1 is a possible D gene (6 bases). V lost 0 bases to trimming and J lost 1 base, with 10 bases between them. Germline V gene sequence: CDR1 SGDLS, CDR2 YYNGEE. CDR3 length: 15 amino acids. This CDR3 reads CASSVAGTSQETQYF. CDR3 nucleotides: TGTGCCAGCAGCGTAGCGGGGACAAGCCAAGAGACCCAGTACTTC.

This clonotype was counted only a few times. The chain combines TRBV7-3 with TRBJ1-1; the match to TRBD1 covers 7 bases. J lost 1 base, V lost 0 bases, and 2 bases had no gene match. The germline V gene encodes CDR1 SGHTA and CDR2 FQGTGA. The CDR3 has 15 residues. The CDR3 spells CASSLTAGGNTEAFF. CDR3 coding DNA: TGTGCCAGCAGCTTAACGGCAGGGGGGAACACTGAAGCTTTCTTT.

The V call is TRBV7-9, the J call TRBJ1-6; D gene uncertain. The germline CDR1 and CDR2 sequences are SEHNR and FQNEAQ (reference sequence). With 6 bases removed from V and 3 bases from J, the gap between germline ends came to 9 bases. The CDR3 consists of 14 residues. The CDR3 loop is CASSQEGYNSPLHF. Here the CDR3 DNA reads TGTGCCAGCAGTCAGGAGGGCTATAATTCACCCCTCCACTTT.

The chain links TRBV6-1 to TRBJ1-2; 9 positions match TRBD1. This CDR3 has 15 amino acids. Germline V gives CDR1 MNHNS, CDR2 SASEGT. V gave up 5 bases and J gave up 4 bases; unmatched junction bases: 8. This CDR3 is CASSPRTGDPYGYTF. The CDR3 DNA is TGTGCCAGCAGTCCACGGACAGGGGATCCCTATGGCTACACCTTC.

The V and J genes are TRBV19 and TRBJ1-2, with D unresolved. With 5 bases removed from V and 4 bases from J, the gap between germline ends came to 11 bases. This CDR3 comprises 13 residues. The germline V gene encodes CDR1 LNHDA and CDR2 SQIVND (reference sequence). CDR3 nucleotide sequence: TGTGCCAGTAGTCGCTTGGGAATCTATGGCTACACCTTC. This gives the protein CASSRLGIYGYTF.

This clonotype was counted a few times. The V gene is TRBV4-2, the J gene TRBJ2-5, with 7 bases aligning to TRBD1. CDR1 is LGHNA and CDR2 is YNFKEQ in the germline V gene. The CDR3 spans 15 residues. Trimming removed 0 bases from V and 1 base from J; junction bases left unmatched: 2. The CDR3 DNA sequence: TGTGCCAGCAGCCAAGACAGGGGGTTCCAAGAGACCCAGTACTTC. This sequence encodes CASSQDRGFQETQYF.

This chain uses TRBV15 with TRBJ2-1; D might be TRBD1 (6 bases). Trimming pared 1 base from V and 9 bases from J, leaving 10 bases between. There are 13 residues in the CDR3. Germline values: CDR1 LNHNV, CDR2 YYDKDF (reference sequence). CDR3 sequence: CATSRGQASEQFF. The CDR3 nucleotides are TGTGCCACCAGCAGAGGACAGGCATCTGAGCAGTTCTTC.

The gene calls are TRBV11-2 and TRBJ2-1; maybe TRBD1 (6 bases). Deletions cut 4 bases from V and 8 bases from J, with 12 bases between. The CDR3 length is 13 residues. Germline V lookup: CDR1 SGHAT, CDR2 FQNNGV. The CDR3 loop is CASSSDRGYEQFF. CDR3 in DNA: TGTGCCAGCAGCTCGGACAGAGGGTATGAGCAGTTCTTC.

This clonotype came up many times. The CDR3 sequence: CASSFGARYTEQFF. CDR3 in DNA: TGTGCCAGCAGCTTTGGGGCTCGGTATACTGAGCAGTTCTTC. J is TRBJ2-1 and V is TRBV7-2; possible D gene TRBD1, 5 bases. The CDR3 runs to 14 residues. Germline CDR1 is SGHTA and CDR2 is FQGNSA. Between the trimmed V and J ends, which lost 3 bases and 9 bases, there was a span of 15 bases.

The chain recombines TRBV4-1 with TRBJ2-3; TRBD1 matches at 9 bases. The V segment lost 2 bases and the J segment 2 bases; nucleotides outside the gene matches: 5. The CDR3 totals 16 residues. Germline values: CDR1 MGHRA, CDR2 YSYEKL. This CDR3 is CASSQYDRGSTDTQYF. CDR3 nucleotides: TGCGCCAGCAGCCAATATGACAGGGGGTCCACAGATACGCAGTATTTT.

This clonotype was recorded only once. V usage is TRBV4-2 and J usage is TRBJ1-1; no clear D gene. V lost 0 bases to trimming and J lost 1 base, with 6 bases between them. CDR1 and CDR2 (germline): LGHNA, YNFKEQ. This CDR3 contains 14 residues. The CDR3 sequence: CASSQEPTNTEAFF. CDR3 sequence (DNA): TGTGCCAGCAGCCAAGAGCCCACGAACACTGAAGCTTTCTTT.

The rearrangement links TRBV6-5 to TRBJ2-2; either TRBD1 or TRBD2 may supply D (5 bases each). V was trimmed by 5 bases and J by 6 bases, leaving 16 bases between them. This CDR3 is built from 15 residues. Germline values: CDR1 MNHEY, CDR2 SVGAGI. The CDR3 nucleotides read TGTGCCAGCAGTCCGGGACCCCTGGGTGCCGGGGAGCTGTTTTTT. Residues: CASSPGPLGAGELFF.